This TCR beta chain is from a study of T cell responses to AZD1222 COVID-19 vaccine. The wider study: The analysis combined second doses at about 4 or about 12 weeks.

This clone showed up just once. The antigen is unknown. The table came from immunoSEQ multiplex PCR; TCRdb's copy has only in-frame clones and leaves some out. The sample shows around 150,000 clones, 85% to 90% of them seen only once. Study-level results: Reports indicate that nearly half of spike-specific TCRs are directed at unmutated variant regions.

The sequence came from an adult in good health. The material was peripheral blood, obtained on day 0 of AZD1222 vaccination.

CDR3 region: CASSEASGELFF. DNA for the CDR3: TGTGCCAGCAGTGAAGCCTCCGGGGAGCTGTTTTTT. The chain recombines TRBV2 with TRBJ2-2; no clear D. The CDR3 sequence is 12 residues long. V gave up 0 bases and J gave up 6 bases, with 2 bases separating them. Per germline, CDR1 SNHLY and CDR2 FYNNEI.